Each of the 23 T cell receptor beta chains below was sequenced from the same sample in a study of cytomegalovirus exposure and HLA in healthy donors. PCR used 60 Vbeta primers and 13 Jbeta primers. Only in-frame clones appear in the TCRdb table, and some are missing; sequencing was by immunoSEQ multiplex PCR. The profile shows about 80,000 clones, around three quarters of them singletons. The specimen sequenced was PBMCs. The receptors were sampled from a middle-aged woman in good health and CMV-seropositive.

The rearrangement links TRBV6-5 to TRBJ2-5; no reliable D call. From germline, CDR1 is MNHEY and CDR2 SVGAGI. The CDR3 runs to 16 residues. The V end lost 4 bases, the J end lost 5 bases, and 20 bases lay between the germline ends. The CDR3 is CASSSSRPTGRETQYF. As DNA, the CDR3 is TGTGCCAGCAGTTCCTCTCGACCGACGGGTAGGGAGACCCAGTACTTC.

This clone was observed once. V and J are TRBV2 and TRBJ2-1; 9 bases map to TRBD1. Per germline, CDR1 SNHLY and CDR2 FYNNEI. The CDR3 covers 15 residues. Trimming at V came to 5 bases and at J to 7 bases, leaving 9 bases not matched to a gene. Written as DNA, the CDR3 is TGTGCCAGCAGTAACGACAGGGGGTACACGAATGAGCAGTTCTTC. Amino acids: CASSNDRGYTNEQFF.

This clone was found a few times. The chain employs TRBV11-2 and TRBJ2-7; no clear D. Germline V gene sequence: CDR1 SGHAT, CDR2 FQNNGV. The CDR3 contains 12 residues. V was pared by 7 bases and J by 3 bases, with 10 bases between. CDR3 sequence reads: CASTQENYEQYF. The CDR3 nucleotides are TGTGCCAGCACCCAAGAGAACTACGAGCAGTACTTC.

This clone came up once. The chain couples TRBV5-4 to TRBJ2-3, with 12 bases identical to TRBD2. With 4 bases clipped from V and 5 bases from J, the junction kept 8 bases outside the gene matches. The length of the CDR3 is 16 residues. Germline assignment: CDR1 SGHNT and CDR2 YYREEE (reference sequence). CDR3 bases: TGTGCCAGCAGCACTTCTAGCGGGGGGGCCTTAGATACGCAGTATTTT. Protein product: CASSTSSGGALDTQYF.

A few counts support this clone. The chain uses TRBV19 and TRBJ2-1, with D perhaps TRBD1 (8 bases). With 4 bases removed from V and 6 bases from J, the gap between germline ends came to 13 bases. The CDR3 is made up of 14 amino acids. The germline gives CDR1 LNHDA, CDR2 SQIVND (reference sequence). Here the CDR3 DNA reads TGTGCCAGTAGTACAACAGGGGGGGCCAATGAGCAGTTCTTC. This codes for CASSTTGGANEQFF.

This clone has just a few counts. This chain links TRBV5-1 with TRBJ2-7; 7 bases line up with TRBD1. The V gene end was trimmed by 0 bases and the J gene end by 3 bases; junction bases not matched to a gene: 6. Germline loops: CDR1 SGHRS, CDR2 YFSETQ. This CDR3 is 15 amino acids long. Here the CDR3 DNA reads TGCGCCAGCAGCTTGGCCGGGTCAGGGGGCTACGAGCAGTACTTC. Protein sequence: CASSLAGSGGYEQYF.

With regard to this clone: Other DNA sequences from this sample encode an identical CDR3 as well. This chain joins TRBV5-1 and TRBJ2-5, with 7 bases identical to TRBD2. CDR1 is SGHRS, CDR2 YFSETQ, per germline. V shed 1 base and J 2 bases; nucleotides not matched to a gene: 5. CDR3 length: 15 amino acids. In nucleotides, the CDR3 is TGCGCCAGCAGCTTGAGAGCGGGGAGGCAAGAGACCCAGTACTTC. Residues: CASSLRAGRQETQYF.

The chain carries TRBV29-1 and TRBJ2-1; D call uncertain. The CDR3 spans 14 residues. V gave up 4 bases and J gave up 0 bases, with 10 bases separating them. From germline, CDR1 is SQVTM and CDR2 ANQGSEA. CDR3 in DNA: TGCAGCGTTGGAGCACGGAGCTCCTACAATGAGCAGTTCTTC. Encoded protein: CSVGARSSYNEQFF.

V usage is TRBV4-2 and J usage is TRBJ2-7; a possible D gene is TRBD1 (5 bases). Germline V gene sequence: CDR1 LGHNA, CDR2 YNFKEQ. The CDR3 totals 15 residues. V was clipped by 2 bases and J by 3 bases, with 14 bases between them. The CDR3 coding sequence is TGTGCCAGCAGCCAACCAGGAAGGGGCTACTACGAGCAGTACTTC. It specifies CASSQPGRGYYEQYF.

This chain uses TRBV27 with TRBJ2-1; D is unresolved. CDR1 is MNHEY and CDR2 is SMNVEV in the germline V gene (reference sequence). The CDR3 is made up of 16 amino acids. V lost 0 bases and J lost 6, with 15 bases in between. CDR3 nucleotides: TGTGCCAGCAGTTTATCTAGCCACATCCCTCCCAATGAGCAGTTCTTC. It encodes CASSLSSHIPPNEQFF.

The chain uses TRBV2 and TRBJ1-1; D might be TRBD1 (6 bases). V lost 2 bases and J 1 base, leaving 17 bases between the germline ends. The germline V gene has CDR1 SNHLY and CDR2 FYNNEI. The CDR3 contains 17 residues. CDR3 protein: CASSENPLFRGNTEAFF. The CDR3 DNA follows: TGTGCCAGCAGTGAAAACCCTTTGTTCAGGGGGAACACTGAAGCTTTCTTT.

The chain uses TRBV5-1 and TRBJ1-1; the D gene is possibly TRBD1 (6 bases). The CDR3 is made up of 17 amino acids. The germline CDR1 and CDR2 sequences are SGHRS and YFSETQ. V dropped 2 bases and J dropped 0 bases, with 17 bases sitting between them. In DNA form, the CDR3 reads TGCGCCAGCAGCTTCTCTACAGGGTCCCCTATGAACACTGAAGCTTTCTTT. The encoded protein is CASSFSTGSPMNTEAFF.

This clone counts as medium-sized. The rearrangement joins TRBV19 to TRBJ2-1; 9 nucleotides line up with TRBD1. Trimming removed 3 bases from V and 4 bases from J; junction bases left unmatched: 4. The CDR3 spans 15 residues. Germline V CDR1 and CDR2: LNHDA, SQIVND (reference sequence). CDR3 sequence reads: CASSMRQGGYNEQFF. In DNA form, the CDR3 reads TGTGCCAGTAGTATGAGACAGGGGGGTTACAATGAGCAGTTCTTC.

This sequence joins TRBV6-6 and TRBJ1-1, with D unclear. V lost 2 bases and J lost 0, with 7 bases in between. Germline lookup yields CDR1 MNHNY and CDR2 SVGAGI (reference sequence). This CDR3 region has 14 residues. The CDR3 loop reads CASSYRGVNTEAFF. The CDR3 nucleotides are TGTGCCAGCAGTTACCGCGGGGTGAACACTGAAGCTTTCTTT.

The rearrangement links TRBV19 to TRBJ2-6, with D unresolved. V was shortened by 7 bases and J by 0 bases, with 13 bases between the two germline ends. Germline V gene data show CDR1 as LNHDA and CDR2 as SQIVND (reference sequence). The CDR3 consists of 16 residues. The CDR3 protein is CASTSGVRSGANVLTF. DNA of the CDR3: TGTGCCAGTACATCAGGTGTACGCTCTGGGGCCAACGTCCTGACTTTC.

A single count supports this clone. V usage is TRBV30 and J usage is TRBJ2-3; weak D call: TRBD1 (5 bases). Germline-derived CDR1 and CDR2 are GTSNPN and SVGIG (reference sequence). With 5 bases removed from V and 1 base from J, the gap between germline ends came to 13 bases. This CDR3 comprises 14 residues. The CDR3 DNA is TGTGCCTGGTCTCACAGGCCACGCACAGATACGCAGTATTTT. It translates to CAWSHRPRTDTQYF. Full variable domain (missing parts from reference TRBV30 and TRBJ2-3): SQTIHQWPATLVQPVGSPLSLECTVEGTSNPNLYWYRQAAGRGLQLLFYSVGIGQISSEVPQNLSASRPQDRQFILSSKKLLLSDSGFYLCAWSHRPRTDTQYFGPGTRLTVL.

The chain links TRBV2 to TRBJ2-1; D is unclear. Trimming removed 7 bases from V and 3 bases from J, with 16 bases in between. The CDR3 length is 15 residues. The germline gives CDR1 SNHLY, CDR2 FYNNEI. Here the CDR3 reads CASKVVLGGYNEQFF. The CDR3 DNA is TGTGCCAGCAAAGTCGTTCTAGGTGGCTACAATGAGCAGTTCTTC.

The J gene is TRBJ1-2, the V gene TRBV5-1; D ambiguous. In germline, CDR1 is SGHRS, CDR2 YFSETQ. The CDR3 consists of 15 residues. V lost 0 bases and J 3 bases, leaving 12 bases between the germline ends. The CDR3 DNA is TGCGCCAGCAGCTTGGACGGTCTCCGGTACTATGGCTACACCTTC. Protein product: CASSLDGLRYYGYTF.

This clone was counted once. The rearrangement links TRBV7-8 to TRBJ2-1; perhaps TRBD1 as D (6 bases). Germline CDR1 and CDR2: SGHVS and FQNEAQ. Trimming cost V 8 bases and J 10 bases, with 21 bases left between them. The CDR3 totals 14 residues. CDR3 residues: CASRPTETGLEQFF. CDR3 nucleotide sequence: TGTGCCAGCCGACCGACCGAGACAGGCCTCGAGCAGTTCTTC.

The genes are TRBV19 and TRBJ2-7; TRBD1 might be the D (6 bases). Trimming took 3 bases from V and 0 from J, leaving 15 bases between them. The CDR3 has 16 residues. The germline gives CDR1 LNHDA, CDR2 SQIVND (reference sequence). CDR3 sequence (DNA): TGTGCCAGTAGTATGAGGCCGGTGGGACACTCCTACGAGCAGTACTTC. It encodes CASSMRPVGHSYEQYF.

The CDR3 loop reads CASSLGLAGASETQYF. CDR3 sequence (DNA): TGTGCCAGCAGCTTGGGACTAGCGGGAGCCTCAGAGACCCAGTACTTC. The J gene is TRBJ2-5, the V gene TRBV7-6; 14 nucleotides line up with TRBD2. Germline loops: CDR1 SGHVS, CDR2 FNYEAQ. This CDR3 is built from 16 residues. V shed 3 bases, J shed 4 bases, and the junction held 4 bases outside the gene matches.

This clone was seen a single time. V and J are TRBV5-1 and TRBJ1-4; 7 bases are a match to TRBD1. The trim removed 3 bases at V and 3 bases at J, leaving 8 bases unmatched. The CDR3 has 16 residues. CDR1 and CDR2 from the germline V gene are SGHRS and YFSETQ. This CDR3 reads CASSSANRGANEKLFF. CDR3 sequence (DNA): TGCGCCAGCAGCTCAGCCAACAGGGGTGCTAATGAAAAACTGTTTTTT.

The CDR3 bases are TGTGCCAGCAGTCGCGGACTAGCGGGATACTACGAGCAGTACTTC. Protein: CASSRGLAGYYEQYF. This chain connects TRBV6-5 to TRBJ2-7; 12 positions agree with TRBD2. The V gene's germline CDR1 is MNHEY and CDR2 SVGAGI. Trimming removed 5 bases from V and 3 bases from J; junction bases left unmatched: 5. This CDR3 contains 15 residues.